This T cell receptor beta chain was sequenced during a study of blood T cells in healthy people across ages. General observations from the study: Estimates of total diversity, which came from one million sequenced T cells, were considered to be underestimates.

Next came a second PCR, run for roughly 6 to 11 cycles, which used a sample-barcoded 5' primer along with a J-beta primer mix. All cDNA molecules were each tagged by a template-switch adaptor with 12 random nucleotides. MiXCR was run by TCRdb on the 5' RACE reads, yielding one entry per CDR3 protein. The sample has around 800,000 distinct CDR3 sequences, 55% to 65% seen once. On this clonotype: Its antigen remains unidentified.

J lost 6 bases, V lost 1 base, and 5 bases had no gene match. The germline gives CDR1 SGHRS, CDR2 YFSETQ. This CDR3 spans 14 amino acids. This TCR derives from a man aged 25-45 years in good health. The V call is TRBV5-1, the J call TRBJ2-7, with TRBD1 matching over 9 bases. Sequencing was done on a sample of blood. For the CDR3, the DNA is TGCGCCAGCAGCTTGAAACAGGGGGCTGTCGAGCAGTACTTC. This translates into CASSLKQGAVEQYF.